This passage covers 22 T cell receptor beta chains from one sample sequenced in a study of T cells after yellow fever vaccination. TCRdb re-called the 5' RACE reads through MiXCR, storing one row per CDR3 protein. The repertoire holds about 430,000 distinct CDR3 sequences, with roughly a sixth as singletons. The sequencing here drew on PBMCs, taken before the yellow fever booster vaccination. All receptors come from a young man who received the YFV17D yellow fever vaccine.

The V gene is TRBV7-8, the J gene TRBJ2-7, with 9 bases matching TRBD1. In germline, CDR1 is SGHVS, CDR2 FQNEAQ. The J segment lost 4 bases and the V segment lost 5 bases, leaving 12 bases of the junction unmatched. The CDR3 is made up of 16 amino acids. CDR3 region: CASSAPPGTGSYEQYV. The DNA for the CDR3 is TGTGCCAGCAGCGCACCCCCCGGGACAGGGTCGTACGAGCAGTACGTC.

This clonotype was seen a few times. The DNA for the CDR3 is TGCGCCAGCAGCCAAGTCGTAGCGGGGGGGCCGGAGACCCAGTACTTC. It translates to CASSQVVAGGPETQYF. V usage is TRBV4-1 and J usage is TRBJ2-5, with 11 bases lining up with TRBD2. Trimming took 1 base from V and 5 from J; bases not matched to a gene: 6. Germline V lookup: CDR1 MGHRA, CDR2 YSYEKL. The CDR3 contains 16 residues.

In its sample, this clonotype was seen a few times. V and J are TRBV10-3 and TRBJ2-2; D is unclear. V was clipped by 0 bases and J by 3 bases, with 8 bases between them. Germline-derived CDR1 and CDR2 are ENHRY and SYGVKD. CDR3 size: 15 residues. The CDR3 DNA sequence: TGTGCCATCAGTGAGTCTCCAGAGTACACCGGGGAGCTGTTTTTT. Translating gives CAISESPEYTGELFF.

This chain joins TRBV4-3 and TRBJ1-2; TRBD1 is a possible D gene (5 bases). This CDR3 has 18 amino acids. V was clipped by 0 bases and J by 4 bases, with 21 bases between them. CDR1 LGHNA and CDR2 YSLEER come from the germline V gene. The CDR3 coding sequence is TGCGCCAGCAGCCAAGATTTATTTCAGGGACGCTCGATCTATGGCTACACCTTC. This codes for CASSQDLFQGRSIYGYTF.

This sequence joins TRBV7-3 and TRBJ1-1; D is undetermined. Germline CDR1 SGHTA, CDR2 FQGTGA. V lost 2 bases and J 8 bases, leaving 15 bases between the germline ends. The CDR3 runs to 14 residues. CDR3 in DNA: TGTGCCAGCAGCTTAGGTACAGAGGTGCCAGAAGCTTTCTTT. As protein: CASSLGTEVPEAFF.

V is TRBV2 and J is TRBJ2-1, with 9 bases that match TRBD1. After removal of 1 base from V and 4 bases from J, the junction contained 8 bases not matched to a gene. The germline V gene encodes CDR1 SNHLY and CDR2 FYNNEI. The CDR3 runs to 17 residues. In DNA, the CDR3 is TGTGCCAGCAGTGAAGAGGGCCCGGGACAGGGTTACAATGAGCAGTTCTTC. Protein sequence: CASSEEGPGQGYNEQFF.

The rearrangement uses TRBV7-2 and TRBJ1-6; D is undetermined. Germline V CDR1 and CDR2: SGHTA, FQGNSA. The CDR3 is made up of 15 amino acids. The V and J ends lost 5 bases and 7 bases respectively, with 15 bases between them. CDR3 residues: CASSPNSLLNSPLHF. CDR3 sequence (DNA): TGTGCCAGCAGCCCTAATTCCTTACTCAATTCACCCCTCCACTTT.

The rearrangement uses TRBV29-1 and TRBJ2-3, with 8 nucleotides matching TRBD2. From germline, CDR1 is SQVTM and CDR2 ANQGSEA. The CDR3 runs to 14 residues. V lost 2 bases to trimming and J lost 6 bases; unmatched junction nucleotides: 7. CDR3 nucleotide sequence: TGCAGCGTTGAAAAGGGACTAGGGGTGGATACGCAGTATTTT. Its protein product is CSVEKGLGVDTQYF.

This clonotype occurred a few times. The gene calls are TRBV9 and TRBJ2-7, with 7 bases matching TRBD2. CDR3 length equals 16 residues. V dropped 4 bases and J dropped 0; count of bases not matched to a gene: 10. Germline loops: CDR1 SGDLS, CDR2 YYNGEE. This CDR3 is CASSPSQRGPSYEQYF. The CDR3 DNA follows: TGTGCCAGCAGCCCGAGCCAGCGGGGCCCCTCCTACGAGCAGTACTTC.

The chain has TRBV5-1 and TRBJ2-1; D may be TRBD1 or TRBD2 (5 bases each). This CDR3 has 14 amino acids. V shed 4 bases and J shed 9 bases, with 17 bases lying between them. Per germline, CDR1 SGHRS and CDR2 YFSETQ. CDR3 DNA sequence: TGCGCCAGCAGCCTGGCGGGTGGGGCAGGTGAGCAGTTCTTC. Its translation is CASSLAGGAGEQFF.

The chain couples TRBV4-1 to TRBJ1-2; D ambiguous. Germline V gene data show CDR1 as MGHRA and CDR2 as YSYEKL. The CDR3 consists of 18 residues. Trimming stripped 1 base from V and 0 bases from J, with 18 bases between. In DNA form, the CDR3 reads TGCGCCAGCAGCCAAGGGATGGCCAGGTCATTGACTAACTATGGCTACACCTTC. Translation: CASSQGMARSLTNYGYTF.

V is TRBV20-1 and J is TRBJ2-7; 7 bases match TRBD2. V trimming: 4 bases; J trimming: 0 bases; junction bases outside the gene matches: 6. Germline V gives CDR1 DFQATT, CDR2 SNEGSKA (reference sequence). CDR3 length: 14 amino acids. The CDR3 bases are TGCAGTGCTAATTTGGGGGGGGGCTCCTACGAGCAGTACTTC. Encoded protein: CSANLGGGSYEQYF.

This clonotype was seen a handful of times. The chain has TRBV7-9 and TRBJ1-1; D possibly corresponds to TRBD1 (5 bases). Germline V gene sequence: CDR1 SEHNR, CDR2 FQNEAQ (reference sequence). The CDR3 contains 14 residues. Trimming removed 6 bases from V and 4 bases from J, with 15 bases in between. The CDR3, as DNA: TGTGCCAGCAGTCCCATAAGCGGGGGCACTGAAGCTTTCTTT. Amino acid sequence: CASSPISGGTEAFF. The full variable domain, in which reference TRBV7-9 and TRBJ1-1 provide the parts outside the CDR3, is DTGVSQNPRHKITKRGQNVTFRCDPISEHNRLYWYRQTLGQGPEFLTYFQNEAQLEKSRLLSDRFSAERPKGSFSTLEIQRTEQGDSAMYLCASSPISGGTEAFFGQGTRLTVV.

The rearrangement uses TRBV6-5 and TRBJ2-7, with D perhaps matching TRBD1 (6 bases). The germline gives CDR1 MNHEY, CDR2 SVGAGI. The V end was cut by 8 bases, the J end by 4 bases, with 21 bases between. CDR3 length: 15 residues. DNA of the CDR3: TGTGCCAGCGGAAGCAGTGAGGGGGTATTTTACGAGCAGTACGTC. It yields the protein CASGSSEGVFYEQYV.

The chain recombines TRBV4-3 with TRBJ2-1; TRBD2 matches 8 bases. The CDR3 runs to 13 residues. Trimming removed 0 bases from V and 8 bases from J; junction bases left unmatched: 0. Germline CDR1 LGHNA, CDR2 YSLEER. The CDR3 protein is CASSQDSGDEQFF. The DNA for the CDR3 is TGCGCCAGCAGCCAAGATAGCGGGGATGAGCAGTTCTTC.

By sample fraction, this clonotype is medium-sized. This chain joins TRBV6-4 and TRBJ2-3; TRBD2 aligns across 8 bases. After removal of 2 bases from V and 0 bases from J, the junction contained 1 base not matched to a gene. The CDR3 covers 15 residues. Germline assignment: CDR1 MRHNA and CDR2 SNTAGT. The CDR3 DNA reads TGTGCCAGCAGTGACGGACTAGCTAGCACAGATACGCAGTATTTT. Its protein is CASSDGLASTDTQYF.

This clonotype was recorded a few times. This rearrangement joins TRBV20-1 to TRBJ2-1, with D maybe TRBD2 (6 bases). CDR3 length: 13 residues. V lost 5 bases to trimming and J lost 3 bases, with 11 bases between them. Germline CDR1 reads DFQATT; CDR2 reads SNEGSKA (reference sequence). The CDR3 nucleotides read TGCAGTGCTGTTAGCGGAGGCTACAATGAGCAGTTCTTC. It codes for CSAVSGGYNEQFF.

The rearrangement uses TRBV7-9 and TRBJ1-2; 8 positions agree with TRBD1. CDR3 size: 15 residues. Trimming cost V 3 bases and J 4 bases; bases outside gene matches: 7. CDR1 SEHNR and CDR2 FQNEAQ come from the germline V gene (reference sequence). CDR3 sequence reads: CASSFNRQGSYGYTF. CDR3 coding DNA: TGTGCCAGCAGCTTCAACCGACAGGGGTCCTATGGCTACACCTTC. Supplemented by reference TRBV7-9 and TRBJ1-2, the full variable domain reads DTGVSQNPRHKITKRGQNVTFRCDPISEHNRLYWYRQTLGQGPEFLTYFQNEAQLEKSRLLSDRFSAERPKGSFSTLEIQRTEQGDSAMYLCASSFNRQGSYGYTFGSGTRLTVV.

This clonotype was recorded at least ten times. For the CDR3, the DNA is TGTGCCAGCAGCCCGGACGGCAACTATGGCTACACCTTC. The encoded protein is CASSPDGNYGYTF. The rearrangement links TRBV7-3 to TRBJ1-2; D not certain. The germline CDR1 and CDR2 sequences are SGHTA and FQGTGA. The CDR3 consists of 13 residues. V was trimmed by 5 bases and J by 2 bases, leaving 9 bases between them.

CDR3 coding DNA: TGCAGTGCTAGAGGGGAGGACAGACATCAGCCCCAGCATTTT. Protein: CSARGEDRHQPQHF. The rearrangement links TRBV20-1 to TRBJ1-5; a possible D gene is TRBD1 (6 bases). There are 14 residues in the CDR3. CDR1 DFQATT and CDR2 SNEGSKA come from the germline V gene (reference sequence). Between the trimmed V and J ends, which lost 1 base and 5 bases, there was a span of 12 bases.

This clonotype came up a few times. The rearrangement uses TRBV5-1 and TRBJ1-1, with D perhaps TRBD1 (6 bases). The CDR3 covers 14 residues. CDR1 is SGHRS and CDR2 is YFSETQ in the germline V gene. V lost 2 bases, J lost 6 bases, and 14 bases lay in between. CDR3 residues: CASSFGGANPEAFF. For the CDR3, the DNA is TGCGCCAGCAGCTTTGGGGGCGCTAACCCTGAAGCTTTCTTT.

This clonotype was detected only a few times. The chain joins TRBV11-2 to TRBJ2-5; D uncertain. CDR3 length: 13 residues. V lost 3 bases and J lost 3, with 8 bases in between. Germline V CDR1 and CDR2: SGHAT, FQNNGV. Written as DNA, the CDR3 is TGTGCCAGCAGCTTTACTCGGGAAGAGACCCAGTACTTC. This gives the protein CASSFTREETQYF. Combining the CDR3 with reference TRBV11-2 and TRBJ2-5 gives the whole variable domain EAGVAQSPRYKIIEKRQSVAFWCNPISGHATLYWYQQILGQGPKLLIQFQNNGVVDDSQLPKDRFSAERLKGVDSTLKIQPAKLEDSAVYLCASSFTREETQYFGPGTRLLVL.